This TCR beta chain stems from a study of low-dose radiotherapy and immunotherapy resistance in tumors. The overall study: Fractions of 1 Gy went to Cohort 2 every two weeks, for 13 Gy over 26 weeks.

Primers targeting TRAV and TRBV primed first-strand cDNA, covering alpha and beta chains. Both a constant-region primer and a V-primer adapter served to amplify TCRs across roughly 20 PCR cycles. One entry per CDR3 protein results from TCRdb running MiXCR on the reads. The table records over 55,000 distinct CDR3 sequences, about a third of them present only once. Trimming pared 3 bases from V and 0 bases from J, leaving 11 bases between. The CDR3 extends over 15 amino acids. CDR1 is SGDLS and CDR2 is YYNGEE in the germline V gene. The time point: before trial treatment. In the RACIN dose-escalation trial, donors got nivolumab plus ipilimumab with aspirin, cyclophosphamide and radiotherapy.

The source material was PBMCs, sampled before treatment. The receptor was derived from a female donor with ovarian cancer. This rearrangement joins TRBV9 to TRBJ2-3; tentatively, D is TRBD2 (6 bases). The chain's CDR3 is CASSAEGRSTDTQYF. Here the CDR3 DNA reads TGTGCCAGCAGCGCGGAGGGACGGAGCACAGATACGCAGTATTTT.